These 3 T cell receptor beta chains were sequenced from one sample in a study of response to subunit inactivated influenza vaccine. Each CDR3 protein is one row after TCRdb ran MiXCR on the RT-PCR reads. This table has hundreds of thousands of distinct CDR3 sequences, 11% to 15% appearing once. The specimen comprised PBMCs from blood, sampled around 14 days before vaccination. These receptor sequences come from a man aged 45-60 years who received an inactivated influenza vaccine.

This sequence joins TRBV7-3 and TRBJ2-3; possibly TRBD2 for D (5 bases). The germline V and J ends were trimmed by 5 bases and 6 bases, with 24 bases remaining between them. The length of the CDR3 is 17 residues. Germline CDR1 SGHTA, CDR2 FQGTGA. The CDR3 sequence: CASSPTFLATGEDTQYF. In DNA form, the CDR3 reads TGTGCCAGCAGCCCTACCTTTCTAGCCACCGGTGAGGATACGCAGTATTTT.

This clonotype has just a few counts. The rearrangement joins TRBV18 to TRBJ2-1; no clear D gene. V was clipped by 3 bases and J by 5 bases, with 8 bases between them. CDR1 is KGHSH, CDR2 LQKENI, per germline. The CDR3 extends over 13 amino acids. For the CDR3, the DNA is TGTGCCAGCTCACCTGACCGTAACAATGAGCAGTTCTTC. As protein: CASSPDRNNEQFF.

This clonotype was counted a few times. This chain connects TRBV4-2 to TRBJ1-5; TRBD1 might be the D (6 bases). Germline values: CDR1 LGHNA, CDR2 YNFKEQ. The V end lost 2 bases, the J end lost 0 bases, and 20 bases lay between the germline ends. The CDR3 extends over 19 amino acids. In DNA form, the CDR3 reads TGTGCCAGCAGCCAACCCCAACAAGGGGGGGCCTATAGCAATCAGCCCCAGCATTTT. Residues: CASSQPQQGGAYSNQPQHF.